This TCR beta chain was retrieved from a study of CD8+ T cells in alopecia areata. Trimming shortened V by 7 bases and J by 6 bases, and 15 bases separated the two germline ends. This CDR3 comprises 13 residues. Germline V lookup: CDR1 SEHNR, CDR2 FQNEAQ (reference sequence). Following extraction, RNA underwent reverse transcription to cDNA, which served as the sequencing template. Sequencing was performed with immunoSEQ multiplex PCR; in TCRdb, only in-frame clones are kept and a portion is missing. Of some 200,000 clones detected, 56% appear once; the ten largest clones hold approximately 4.9%. The specimen was CD8+ T cells sorted from blood. The V call is TRBV7-9, the J call TRBJ1-1; D not certain. The receptor comes from a human donor in good health. The CDR3 loop reads CASTPYSIPEAFF. DNA for the CDR3: TGTGCCAGCACCCCTTACAGTATCCCTGAAGCTTTCTTT.